One sample yielded the 22 T cell receptor beta chains listed below, sequenced in a study of regulatory T cells in long-lasting Graves disease. TCR beta libraries were built with iRepertoire HTBI primers and Arm-PCR of CDR3 regions. One entry per CDR3 protein results from TCRdb running MiXCR on the multiplex PCR reads. Among about 530,000 distinct CDR3 sequences, around 15% were seen once, and the ten largest hold 20% to 25%. Time point noted: newly diagnosed GD, antithyroid drugs for less than 3 months. PBMCs were the source of the RNA used for TCR sequencing. The data were also submitted as part of a second study, on T cells in Graves' hyperthyroidism and ophthalmopathy.

The sample was peripheral blood mononuclear cells (PBMCs), taken at new diagnosis, from a patient treated with antithyroid drugs. All receptors derive from a woman aged 40-60 years with Graves disease.

V and J are TRBV18 and TRBJ2-7, with TRBD2 identical over 13 bases. This CDR3 region has 15 residues. V lost 2 bases to trimming and J lost 7 bases; unmatched junction nucleotides: 5. Germline-derived CDR1 and CDR2 are KGHSH and LQKENI. The CDR3 DNA sequence: TGTGCCAGCTCACCAGGACTAGCGGGGGCGGGGGAGCAGTACTTC. It yields the protein CASSPGLAGAGEQYF. The whole variable domain, remainder taken from reference TRBV18 and TRBJ2-7, is NAGVMQNPRHLVRRRGQEARLRCSPMKGHSHVYWYRQLPEEGLKFMVYLQKENIIDESGMPKERFSAEFPKEGPSILRIQQVVRGDSAAYFCASSPGLAGAGEQYFGPGTRLTVT.

This chain joins TRBV7-2 and TRBJ1-6; 8 nucleotides agree with TRBD1. The CDR3 loop spans 15 amino acids. Germline assignment: CDR1 SGHTA and CDR2 FQGNSA. Unmatched junction bases numbered 8, after V lost 3 bases and J lost 10 bases. CDR3 region: CASSLDRARWSPLHF. The CDR3, as DNA: TGTGCCAGCAGCTTGGACAGGGCCAGGTGGTCACCCCTCCACTTT.

This clonotype was counted only a few times. This chain uses TRBV7-9 with TRBJ1-1; D gene uncertain. There are 13 residues in the CDR3. Germline-derived CDR1 and CDR2 are SEHNR and FQNEAQ (reference sequence). V lost 5 bases and J lost 3, with 10 bases in between. In nucleotides, the CDR3 is TGTGCCAGCAGCCGAGTCGCGGACACTGAAGCTTTCTTT. Its translation is CASSRVADTEAFF.

This clonotype was counted at least ten times. The chain uses TRBV2 and TRBJ2-1; 16 bases line up with TRBD2. Trimming at V came to 8 bases and at J to 15 bases, leaving 16 bases not matched to a gene. This CDR3 is built from 16 residues. Germline lookup yields CDR1 SNHLY and CDR2 FYNNEI. The CDR3 reads CASALFPGTSGGVGFF. In DNA, the CDR3 is TGTGCCAGCGCCCTCTTTCCCGGGACTAGCGGGGGGGTTGGGTTCTTC.

The chain uses TRBV6-4 and TRBJ2-6; D might be TRBD2 (6 bases). The CDR3 contains 15 residues. Germline loops: CDR1 MRHNA, CDR2 SNTAGT. Trimming pared 2 bases from V and 4 bases from J, leaving 9 bases between. CDR3 DNA sequence: TGTGCCAGCAGTGACGGAGGGTCCGGGGCCAACGTCCTGACTTTC. It specifies CASSDGGSGANVLTF.

This clonotype was observed at least ten times. The chain combines TRBV11-2 with TRBJ2-1; D is possibly TRBD1 or TRBD2 (5 bases each). The V and J ends lost 1 base and 10 bases respectively, with 20 bases between them. Germline V gene lookup returns CDR1 SGHAT and CDR2 FQNNGV. The CDR3 consists of 16 residues. CDR3 coding DNA: TGTGCCAGCAGCTTAGTGGGGGACGGGGTTAAACGGGAGCAGTTCTTC. It specifies CASSLVGDGVKREQFF.

The sample holds a few counts of this clonotype. The rearrangement joins TRBV6-5 to TRBJ2-1; D possibly matches TRBD1 or TRBD2 (5 bases each). CDR1 and CDR2 (germline): MNHEY, SVGAGI. Trimming stripped 2 bases from V and 9 bases from J, with 14 bases between. The CDR3 loop spans 14 amino acids. CDR3 in DNA: TGTGCCAGCAGTTACAGGGGCGGGTTGGTTGAGCAGTTCTTC. It specifies CASSYRGGLVEQFF.

This clonotype has a count of ten or more. The V and J genes are TRBV3-1 and TRBJ2-7; D is uncertain. Germline V gene lookup returns CDR1 LGHDT and CDR2 YNNKEL (reference sequence). V dropped 1 base and J dropped 7 bases, with 11 bases sitting between them. CDR3 size: 13 residues. The CDR3 loop is CASSQGVDSEQYF. The CDR3 DNA reads as TGTGCCAGCAGCCAAGGGGTAGATTCGGAGCAGTACTTC.

The chain is built from TRBV7-6 and TRBJ2-1; 8 nucleotides match TRBD1. After removal of 1 base from V and 4 bases from J, the junction contained 9 bases not matched to a gene. Germline loops: CDR1 SGHVS, CDR2 FNYEAQ. This CDR3 region has 17 residues. CDR3 sequence: CASSLVEGTGRYNEQFF. The CDR3 DNA reads as TGTGCCAGCAGCTTAGTGGAGGGGACAGGCCGTTACAATGAGCAGTTCTTC.

This clonotype was recorded once. CDR3 sequence reads: CASSYTPGWQENIQYF. As DNA, the CDR3 is TGTGCCAGCAGTTACACCCCAGGGTGGCAAGAAAACATTCAGTACTTC. This sequence joins TRBV6-5 and TRBJ2-4, with a tentative D call TRBD1 (5 bases). Per the germline V gene, CDR1 is MNHEY and CDR2 is SVGAGI. Deletions cut 2 bases from V and 5 bases from J, with 16 bases between. CDR3 length equals 16 residues.

The sample holds many counts of this clonotype. The chain carries TRBV11-2 and TRBJ2-7; D might be TRBD2 (5 bases). The CDR3 has 18 amino acids. CDR1 is SGHAT, CDR2 FQNNGV, per germline. V was clipped by 3 bases and J by 7 bases, with 28 bases between them. As DNA, the CDR3 is TGTGCCAGCAGCTTGGCCTCTCCGGCGTATCTACCCCCGGGGGAGCAGTACTTC. Translating it yields CASSLASPAYLPPGEQYF.

This clonotype has a count of ten or more. The chain uses TRBV5-1 and TRBJ2-3; D gene uncertain. The CDR3 is made up of 17 amino acids. The germline CDR1 and CDR2 sequences are SGHRS and YFSETQ. V lost 4 bases and J 2 bases, leaving 20 bases between the germline ends. CDR3 nucleotides: TGCGCCAGCAGCACCTCCGAACCCCTCACTCTCACAGATACGCAGTATTTT. Its protein is CASSTSEPLTLTDTQYF.

At least ten counts were recorded for this clonotype. The chain joins TRBV7-8 to TRBJ2-2; tentatively, D is TRBD1 (6 bases). CDR3 length: 17 amino acids. V lost 5 bases and J lost 1, with 17 bases in between. Germline V lookup: CDR1 SGHVS, CDR2 FQNEAQ. The CDR3 loop reads CASSTFPPQGNTGELFF. CDR3 nucleotides: TGTGCCAGCAGCACCTTCCCGCCACAGGGGAACACCGGGGAGCTGTTTTTT. Supplemented by reference TRBV7-8 and TRBJ2-2, the full variable domain reads GAGVSQSPRYKVAKRGQDVALRCDPISGHVSLFWYQQALGQGPEFLTYFQNEAQLDKSGLPSDRFFAERPEGSVSTLKIQRTQQEDSAVYLCASSTFPPQGNTGELFFGEGSRLTVL.

This clonotype was counted between two and nine times. The chain is built from TRBV5-1 and TRBJ2-5, with no clear D. This CDR3 contains 13 residues. CDR1 is SGHRS, CDR2 YFSETQ, per germline. The ends were cut back, 3 bases at V and 5 bases at J, with 11 bases in the middle. The CDR3, as DNA: TGCGCCAGCAGCTCCCTCCAACTGGAGACCCAGTACTTC. This gives the protein CASSSLQLETQYF. The full variable domain, in which reference TRBV5-1 and TRBJ2-5 provide the parts outside the CDR3, is KAGVTQTPRYLIKTRGQQVTLSCSPISGHRSVSWYQQTPGQGLQFLFEYFSETQRNKGNFPGRFSGRQFSNSRSEMNVSTLELGDSALYLCASSSLQLETQYFGPGTRLLVL.

This clonotype appeared a few times. The chain carries TRBV5-1 and TRBJ2-7, with 8 bases aligning to TRBD1. J was trimmed by 0 bases and V by 5 bases; bases with no gene match: 4. Looked up from germline, CDR1 is SGHRS and CDR2 is YFSETQ. This CDR3 spans 14 amino acids. The CDR3 coding sequence is TGCGCCAGCAGAGTTACAGGGGGCTCCTACGAGCAGTACTTC. Translated: CASRVTGGSYEQYF.

In its sample, this clonotype was seen a few times. J is TRBJ1-6 and V is TRBV18; 8 positions match TRBD1. The length of the CDR3 is 15 residues. The trim removed 3 bases at V and 6 bases at J, leaving 4 bases unmatched. Germline V CDR1 and CDR2: KGHSH, LQKENI. This CDR3 reads CASSPGGQVNSPLHF. The CDR3 bases are TGTGCCAGCTCACCTGGGGGACAGGTTAATTCACCCCTCCACTTT. Complete variable domain (other parts from reference TRBV18 and TRBJ1-6): NAGVMQNPRHLVRRRGQEARLRCSPMKGHSHVYWYRQLPEEGLKFMVYLQKENIIDESGMPKERFSAEFPKEGPSILRIQQVVRGDSAAYFCASSPGGQVNSPLHFGNGTRLTVT.

The chain links TRBV7-2 to TRBJ2-3, with TRBD2 identical over 9 bases. The V gene end was trimmed by 2 bases and the J gene end by 5 bases; junction bases not matched to a gene: 11. The CDR3 has 17 amino acids. Germline CDR1 is SGHTA and CDR2 is FQGNSA. The CDR3 coding sequence is TGTGCCAGCAGCTTATACGCGGCGGGGGGGGCTGGAGATACGCAGTATTTT. Its translation is CASSLYAAGGAGDTQYF.

This clonotype has at least ten counts. The chain carries TRBV12-3 or TRBV12-4 and TRBJ1-4, with 10 bases fitting TRBD1. The CDR3 totals 16 residues. The ends lost 6 bases at V and 5 bases at J; junction bases unmatched: 9. The CDR3 loop is CASRRSPGQGNEKLFF. DNA of the CDR3: TGTGCCAGCAGGCGATCTCCGGGACAGGGGAATGAAAAACTGTTTTTT.

The chain employs TRBV27 and TRBJ2-3; D call uncertain. The CDR3 sequence is 16 residues long. Per germline, CDR1 MNHEY and CDR2 SMNVEV (reference sequence). V gave up 4 bases and J gave up 1 base, with 15 bases separating them. CDR3: CASSSHAPGGTDTQYF. CDR3 bases: TGTGCCAGCAGTTCCCACGCCCCTGGGGGCACAGATACGCAGTATTTT.

V is TRBV2 and J is TRBJ2-7; D is perhaps TRBD1 or TRBD2 (5 bases each). CDR3 length: 14 residues. The germline CDR1 and CDR2 sequences are SNHLY and FYNNEI. Trimming took 6 bases from V and 0 from J, leaving 12 bases between them. The CDR3 nucleotides read TGTGCCAGCAGGGGGACGTTAAGCTCCTACGAGCAGTACTTC. Protein: CASRGTLSSYEQYF.

This clonotype was detected many times. The genes are TRBV28 and TRBJ1-4; weak D call: TRBD1 (5 bases). V lost 7 bases and J lost 10, with 22 bases in between. This CDR3 has 15 amino acids. Germline V gives CDR1 MDHEN, CDR2 SYDVKM. The CDR3 loop is CASTGEGNERVKLFF. The CDR3 DNA sequence: TGTGCCAGCACCGGAGAGGGGAATGAACGGGTAAAACTGTTTTTT.

This clonotype was seen only a few times. This chain joins TRBV14 and TRBJ1-2; D uncertain. This CDR3 has 14 residues. V was pared by 0 bases and J by 4 bases, with 9 bases between. Germline V CDR1 and CDR2: SGHDN, FVKESK. CDR3 coding DNA: TGTGCCAGCAGCCAAGACAGAGGACTCTATGGCTACACCTTC. Encoded protein: CASSQDRGLYGYTF. The full variable domain, completed using reference TRBV14 and TRBJ1-2, is EAGVTQFPSHSVIEKGQTVTLRCDPISGHDNLYWYRRVMGKEIKFLLHFVKESKQDESGMPNNRFLAERTGGTYSTLKVQPAELEDSGVYFCASSQDRGLYGYTFGSGTRLTVV.